This note documents a single TCR beta chain sequence. These data belong to a study of patients and donors after allogeneic stem cell transplantation. MiXCR was run by TCRdb on the RT-PCR reads, yielding one entry per CDR3 protein. The sample contains more than 75,000 distinct CDR3 sequences, less than 5% of which appear only once. This CDR3 region has 13 residues. With 0 bases removed from V and 2 bases from J, the gap between germline ends came to 7 bases. Per the germline V gene, CDR1 is DFQATT and CDR2 is SNEGSKA (reference sequence). The chain links TRBV20-1 to TRBJ1-2, with no clear D. Sequenced: blood, either unsorted or a sorted T cell fraction (not recorded which). This TCR derives from a human donor who was either an allogeneic HSCT recipient or a stem cell or donor lymphocyte infusion donor (not recorded which). It is not recorded whose cells these are; they may come from a transplant donor. CDR3 loop: CSAREGGNYGYTF. In DNA form, the CDR3 reads TGCAGTGCTAGAGAGGGCGGGAACTATGGCTACACCTTC.